This T cell receptor (beta chain) was obtained from a study of monozygotic twins with inflammatory bowel disease. Points from the study as a whole: IBD patients had lower TCRbeta diversity (inverse Simpson) than healthy co-twins. The sharing of clonotypes with others was lower in IBD patients than in healthy twins, especially with disease activity.

cDNA was made in eight separate reactions per sample. TCRdb reprocessed the 5' RACE reads, with one entry per CDR3 protein and no DNA. The table for this sample gives roughly 150,000 distinct CDR3 sequences. With respect to this clonotype: The antigen is not known.

Sequenced: blood. The source of this sequence is a human donor with ulcerative colitis or Crohn's disease, or a healthy co-twin of an affected twin (not recorded which).

CDR3 in amino acids: CASSLRREWPDTQYF. V usage is TRBV5-1 and J usage is TRBJ2-3; TCRdb returns TRBD2, unconfirmable since there is no DNA. Germline V CDR1 and CDR2: SGHRS, YFSETQ. This CDR3 has 15 residues.